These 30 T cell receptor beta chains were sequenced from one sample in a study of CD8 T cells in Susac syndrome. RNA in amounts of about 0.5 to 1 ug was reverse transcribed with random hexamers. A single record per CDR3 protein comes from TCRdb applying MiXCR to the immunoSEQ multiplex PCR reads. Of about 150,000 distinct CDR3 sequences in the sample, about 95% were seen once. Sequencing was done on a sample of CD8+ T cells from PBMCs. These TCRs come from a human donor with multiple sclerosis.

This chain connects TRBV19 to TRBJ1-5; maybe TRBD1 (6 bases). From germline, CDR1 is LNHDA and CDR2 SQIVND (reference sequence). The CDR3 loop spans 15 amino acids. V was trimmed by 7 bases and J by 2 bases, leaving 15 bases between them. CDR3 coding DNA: TGTGCCAGTACCCTAACAGGGAACGGCAATCAGCCCCAGCATTTT. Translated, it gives CASTLTGNGNQPQHF.

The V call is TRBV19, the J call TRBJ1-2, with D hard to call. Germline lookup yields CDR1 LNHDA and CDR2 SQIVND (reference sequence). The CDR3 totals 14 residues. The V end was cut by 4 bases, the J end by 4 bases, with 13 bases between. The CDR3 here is CASSTPTAAYGYTF. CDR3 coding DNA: TGTGCCAGTAGTACTCCAACAGCGGCCTATGGCTACACCTTC.

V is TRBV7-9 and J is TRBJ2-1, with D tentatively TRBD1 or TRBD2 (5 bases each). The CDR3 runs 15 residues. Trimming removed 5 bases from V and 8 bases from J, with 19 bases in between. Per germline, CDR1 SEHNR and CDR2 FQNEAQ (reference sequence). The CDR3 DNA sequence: TGTGCCAGCAGCCAGGGCCGGGGAAGGTACGATGAGCAGTTCTTC. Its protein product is CASSQGRGRYDEQFF.

CDR3 residues: CASSPGMETQYF. Here the CDR3 DNA reads TGTGCCAGCAGTCCAGGCATGGAGACCCAGTACTTC. This chain connects TRBV12-3 or TRBV12-4 to TRBJ2-5; D gene unclear. CDR3 length: 12 amino acids. The ends were cut back, 5 bases at V and 5 bases at J, with 9 bases in the middle.

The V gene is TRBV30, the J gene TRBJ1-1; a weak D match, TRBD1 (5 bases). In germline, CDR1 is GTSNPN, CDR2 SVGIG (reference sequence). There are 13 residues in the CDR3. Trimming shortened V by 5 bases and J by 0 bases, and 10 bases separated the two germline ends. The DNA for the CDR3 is TGTGCCTGGGGGGGGACGGTGAACACTGAAGCTTTCTTT. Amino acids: CAWGGTVNTEAFF.

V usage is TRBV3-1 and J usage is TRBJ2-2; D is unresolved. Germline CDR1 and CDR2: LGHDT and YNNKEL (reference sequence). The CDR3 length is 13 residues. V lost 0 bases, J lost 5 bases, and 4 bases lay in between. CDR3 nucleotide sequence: TGTGCCAGCAGCCAAGAACTAACCGGGGAGCTGTTTTTT. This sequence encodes CASSQELTGELFF.

The CDR3 spells CSARLRAEYQPQHF. The CDR3 DNA reads TGCAGTGCTAGGCTACGGGCAGAGTACCAGCCCCAGCATTTT. The genes are TRBV20-1 and TRBJ1-5; D gene ambiguous. Germline loops: CDR1 DFQATT, CDR2 SNEGSKA (reference sequence). V dropped 3 bases and J dropped 7 bases, with 16 bases sitting between them. There are 14 residues in the CDR3.

The CDR3 DNA follows: TGTGCCAGCAGAGAGCTAGCGGGGGGCGTACAATATACGCAGTATTTT. The encoded protein is CASRELAGGVQYTQYF. This sequence joins TRBV2 and TRBJ2-3; 11 bases agree with TRBD2. The length of the CDR3 is 16 residues. J gave up 7 bases and V 6 bases, and 12 bases lay outside the gene matches. Germline lookup yields CDR1 SNHLY and CDR2 FYNNEI.

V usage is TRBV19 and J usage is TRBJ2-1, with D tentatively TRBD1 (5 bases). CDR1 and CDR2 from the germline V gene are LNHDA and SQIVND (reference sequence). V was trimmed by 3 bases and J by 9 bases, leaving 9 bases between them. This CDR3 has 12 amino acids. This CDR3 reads CASSIDSREQFF. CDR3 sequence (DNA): TGTGCCAGTAGTATTGACAGCCGTGAGCAGTTCTTC.

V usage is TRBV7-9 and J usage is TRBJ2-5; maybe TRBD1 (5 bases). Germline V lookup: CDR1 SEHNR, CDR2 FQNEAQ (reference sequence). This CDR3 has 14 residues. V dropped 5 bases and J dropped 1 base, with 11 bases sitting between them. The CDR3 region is CASSLEGVQETQYF. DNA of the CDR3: TGTGCCAGCAGCCTAGAAGGGGTCCAAGAGACCCAGTACTTC.

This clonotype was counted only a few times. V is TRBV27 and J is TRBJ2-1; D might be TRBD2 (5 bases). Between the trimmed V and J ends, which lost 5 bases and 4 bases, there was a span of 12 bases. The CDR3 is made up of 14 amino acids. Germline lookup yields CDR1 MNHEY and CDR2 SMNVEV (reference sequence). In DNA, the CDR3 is TGTGCCAGCAGTACCGGACGGGGATACAATGAGCAGTTCTTC. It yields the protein CASSTGRGYNEQFF.

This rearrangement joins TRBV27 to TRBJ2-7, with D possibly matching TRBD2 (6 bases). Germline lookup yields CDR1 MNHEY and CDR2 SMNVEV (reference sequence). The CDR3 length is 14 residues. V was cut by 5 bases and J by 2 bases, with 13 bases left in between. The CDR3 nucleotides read TGTGCCAGCAGTCCGGGACTTTCGGCCTACGAGCAGTACGTC. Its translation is CASSPGLSAYEQYV.

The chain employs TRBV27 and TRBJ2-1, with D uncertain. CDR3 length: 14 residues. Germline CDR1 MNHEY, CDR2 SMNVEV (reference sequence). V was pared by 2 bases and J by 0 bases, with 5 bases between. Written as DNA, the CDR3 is TGTGCCAGCAGTTTAGGGAACTCCTACAATGAGCAGTTCTTC. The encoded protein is CASSLGNSYNEQFF.

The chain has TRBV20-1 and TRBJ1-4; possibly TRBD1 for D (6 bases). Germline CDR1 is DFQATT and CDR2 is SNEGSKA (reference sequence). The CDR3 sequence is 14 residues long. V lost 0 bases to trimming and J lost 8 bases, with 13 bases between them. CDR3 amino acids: CSAREQGRYEKLFF. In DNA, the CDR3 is TGCAGTGCTAGAGAACAGGGTCGGTACGAAAAACTGTTTTTT.

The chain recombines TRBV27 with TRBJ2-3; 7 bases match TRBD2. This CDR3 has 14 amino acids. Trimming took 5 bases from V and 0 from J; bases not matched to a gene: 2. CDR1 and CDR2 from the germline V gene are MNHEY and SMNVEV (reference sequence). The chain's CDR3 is CASSPSGSTDTQYF. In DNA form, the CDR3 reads TGTGCCAGCAGTCCTAGCGGTAGCACAGATACGCAGTATTTT.

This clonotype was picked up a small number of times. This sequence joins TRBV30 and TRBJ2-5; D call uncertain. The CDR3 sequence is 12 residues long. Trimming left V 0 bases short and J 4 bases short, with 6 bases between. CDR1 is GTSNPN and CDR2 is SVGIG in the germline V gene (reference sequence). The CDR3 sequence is CAWSVIGETQYF. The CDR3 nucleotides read TGTGCCTGGAGTGTTATCGGAGAGACCCAGTACTTC.

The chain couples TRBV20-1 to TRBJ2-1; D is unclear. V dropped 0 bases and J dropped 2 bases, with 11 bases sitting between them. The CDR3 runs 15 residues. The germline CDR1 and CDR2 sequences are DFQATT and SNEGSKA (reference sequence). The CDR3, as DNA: TGCAGTGCTAGAGATATCCGGGTCCCCTACAATGAGCAGTTCTTC. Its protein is CSARDIRVPYNEQFF.

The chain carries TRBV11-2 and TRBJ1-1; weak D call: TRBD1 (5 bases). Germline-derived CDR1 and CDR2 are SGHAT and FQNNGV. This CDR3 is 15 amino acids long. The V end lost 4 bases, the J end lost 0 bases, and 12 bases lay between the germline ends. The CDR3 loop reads CASSYSRVLNTEAFF. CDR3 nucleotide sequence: TGTGCCAGCAGCTATTCCAGGGTCTTGAACACTGAAGCTTTCTTT.

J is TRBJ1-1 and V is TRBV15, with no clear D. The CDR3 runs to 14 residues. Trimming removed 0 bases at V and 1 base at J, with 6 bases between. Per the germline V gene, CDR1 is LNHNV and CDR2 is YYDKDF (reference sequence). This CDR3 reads CATSREGQNTEAFF. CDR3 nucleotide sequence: TGTGCCACCAGCAGAGAAGGGCAGAACACTGAAGCTTTCTTT. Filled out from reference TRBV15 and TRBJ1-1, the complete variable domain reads DAMVIQNPRYQVTQFGKPVTLSCSQTLNHNVMYWYQQKSSQAPKLLFHYYDKDFNNEADTPDNFQSRRPNTSFCFLDIRSPGLGDTAMYLCATSREGQNTEAFFGQGTRLTVV.

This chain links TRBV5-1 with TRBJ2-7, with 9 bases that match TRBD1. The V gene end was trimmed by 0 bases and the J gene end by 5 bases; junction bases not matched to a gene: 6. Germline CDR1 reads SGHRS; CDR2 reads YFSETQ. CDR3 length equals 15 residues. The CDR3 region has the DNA TGCGCCAGCAGCTTGGTTGGGACAGGGAATGACGAGCAGTACGTC. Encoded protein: CASSLVGTGNDEQYV.

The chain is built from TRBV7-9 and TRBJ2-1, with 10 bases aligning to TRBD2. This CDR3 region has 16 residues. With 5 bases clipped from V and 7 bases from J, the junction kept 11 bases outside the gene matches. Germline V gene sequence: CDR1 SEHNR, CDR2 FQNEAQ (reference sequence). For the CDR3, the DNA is TGTGCCAGCAGCCCATCTAGCGGGGGACCCCGGAATGAGCAGTTCTTC. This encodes CASSPSSGGPRNEQFF.

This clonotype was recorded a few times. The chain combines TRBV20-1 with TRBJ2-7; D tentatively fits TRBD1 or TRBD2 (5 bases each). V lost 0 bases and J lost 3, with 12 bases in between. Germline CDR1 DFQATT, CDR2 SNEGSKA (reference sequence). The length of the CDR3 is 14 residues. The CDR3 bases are TGCAGTGCTAGAGACGGGGCTAGTGACTACGAGCAGTACTTC. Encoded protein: CSARDGASDYEQYF.

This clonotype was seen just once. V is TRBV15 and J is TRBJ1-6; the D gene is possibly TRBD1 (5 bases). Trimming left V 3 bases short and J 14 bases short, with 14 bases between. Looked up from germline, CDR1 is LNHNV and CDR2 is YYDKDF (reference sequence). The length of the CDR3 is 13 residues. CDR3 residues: CATSSPKTVALHF. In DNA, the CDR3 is TGTGCCACCAGCAGTCCTAAGACAGTGGCCCTCCACTTT.

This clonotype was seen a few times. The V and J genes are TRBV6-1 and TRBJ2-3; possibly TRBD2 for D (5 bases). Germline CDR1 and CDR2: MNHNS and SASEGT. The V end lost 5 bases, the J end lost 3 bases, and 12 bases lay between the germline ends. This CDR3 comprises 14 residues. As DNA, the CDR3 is TGTGCCAGCAGTAACGGGGAGTCAACAGATACGCAGTATTTT. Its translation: CASSNGESTDTQYF.

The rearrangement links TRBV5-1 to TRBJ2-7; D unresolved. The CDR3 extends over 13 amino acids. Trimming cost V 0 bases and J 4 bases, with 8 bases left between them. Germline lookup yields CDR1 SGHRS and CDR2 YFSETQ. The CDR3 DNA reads TGCGCCAGCAGCTTGGACGCAGAGTACGAGCAGTACTTC. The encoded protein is CASSLDAEYEQYF.

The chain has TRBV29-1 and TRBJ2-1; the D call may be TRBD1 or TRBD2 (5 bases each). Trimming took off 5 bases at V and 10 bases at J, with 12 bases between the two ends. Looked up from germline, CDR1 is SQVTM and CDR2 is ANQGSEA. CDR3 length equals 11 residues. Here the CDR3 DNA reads TGCAGCGTTACAGGAGGCTGGGAGCAGTTCTTC. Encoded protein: CSVTGGWEQFF.

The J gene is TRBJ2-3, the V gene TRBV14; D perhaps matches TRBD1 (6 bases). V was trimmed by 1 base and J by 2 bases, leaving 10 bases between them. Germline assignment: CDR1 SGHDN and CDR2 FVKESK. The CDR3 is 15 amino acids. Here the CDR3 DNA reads TGTGCCAGCAGCCAAGCTAAGGGACACACAGATACGCAGTATTTT. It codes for CASSQAKGHTDTQYF.

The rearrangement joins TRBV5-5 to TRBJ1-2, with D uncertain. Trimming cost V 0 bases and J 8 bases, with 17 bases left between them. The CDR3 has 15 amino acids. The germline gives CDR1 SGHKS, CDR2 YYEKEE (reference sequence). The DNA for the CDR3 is TGTGCCAGCAGCTTGGGCTCCAAGTCATCCCACGGCTACACCTTC. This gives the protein CASSLGSKSSHGYTF.

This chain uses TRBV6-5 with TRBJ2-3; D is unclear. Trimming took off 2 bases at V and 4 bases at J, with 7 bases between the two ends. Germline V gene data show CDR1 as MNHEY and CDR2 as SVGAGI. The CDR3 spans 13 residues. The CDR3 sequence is CASSYGRADTQYF. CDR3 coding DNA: TGTGCCAGCAGTTACGGGCGAGCAGATACGCAGTATTTT.

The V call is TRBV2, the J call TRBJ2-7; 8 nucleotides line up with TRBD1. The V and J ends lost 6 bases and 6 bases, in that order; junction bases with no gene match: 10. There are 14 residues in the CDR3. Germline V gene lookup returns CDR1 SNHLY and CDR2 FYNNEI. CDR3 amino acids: CASSFNRGDGEQYV. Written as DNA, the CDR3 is TGTGCCAGCAGCTTTAACAGGGGGGATGGCGAGCAGTACGTC.